This T cell receptor (beta chain) was sequenced in a study of blood T cell repertoires in COVID-19. The CDR3 extends over 15 amino acids. Germline V gives CDR1 MDHEN, CDR2 SYDVKM. V was pared by 3 bases and J by 0 bases, with 9 bases between. Only in-frame clones appear in the TCRdb table, and some are missing; sequencing was by immunoSEQ multiplex PCR. Of fewer than 150,000 clones listed, 81% are singletons. The source of this sequence is a man aged 50 to 59 with acute or convalescent COVID-19. This rearrangement joins TRBV28 to TRBJ1-3; D is perhaps TRBD1 (5 bases). The sequenced material came from peripheral blood. In DNA form, the CDR3 reads TGTGCCAGCAGTTTGGGGGGACTCTCTGGAAACACCATATATTTT. Translating it yields CASSLGGLSGNTIYF.